This T cell receptor beta chain was captured by sequencing in a study of cytomegalovirus exposure and HLA in healthy donors (TCRdb year 2017). A note on the overall study: In an earlier analysis of several hundred of the donors, around 300 Gb of sequence data and some 100 million unique TCR beta sequences from 150 million to 200 million T cells were reported. An early release that covered 640 HLA-typed donors contained about 300 gigabases of sequencing data and about 93 million unique TCR sequences. Of the 350 to 450 genotyped donors, 65% to 90% were placed in the genetic ancestry cluster associated with self-reported Caucasian donors. The aim of the study was to test whether cataloging public T cell receptors could identify signatures of past pathogen exposure. The study profiled the T cell repertoires of fewer than 850 subjects by immunosequencing and related them to cytomegalovirus serostatus. Besides the first cohort of approximately 710 subjects, a separate validation cohort made up of 120 or so different subjects was used. The study combined high-throughput TCR immunosequencing, statistical association of individual TCRs with disease status, and machine learning to predict cytomegalovirus infection status. In a later analysis, previously published TCR beta repertoires from roughly 710 donors were re-analyzed and high-resolution HLA genotyping was added so that TCR occurrence patterns could be studied. Rather than drawing on any new phenotypic data, the later analysis identified candidate immune exposures from TCR beta sequences and the way those sequences occurred across donors. An earlier analysis of approximately 640 of the donors applied high-throughput TCR beta sequencing to assess whether each TCR beta V gene segment acted as functional or pseudogenic. Alongside the repertoire data, information on donor age, sex, ethnicity and CMV serostatus was compiled. A later genetic analysis used genome-wide SNP genotypes for about 60% of the roughly 700 donors, treating that subset as a discovery cohort. All discovery cohort repertoires had been generated using a single sequencing platform. Both class I and class II loci were covered by HLA typing, at four-digit resolution. The number of typed donors differed by locus: about 629-640 for A, B, C, DRB1 and DQB1; 522 for DQA1; 606 for DPA1; and about 470 for DPB1. Several DR-DQ haplotypes were treated as single units for association and clustering because of strong linkage in the cohort. Among 398 genotyped donors of the cohort, an average of approximately 230,000 unique TCR beta nucleotide sequences were sequenced per donor, around a sixth of them non-productive.

What the study reported, not specific to this receptor: V-gene and J-gene trimming of TCR beta chains was associated with a missense DCLRE1C variant in a later genetic analysis, and the association was replicated in an independent cohort. In an earlier analysis of about 540 of the donors, most TCR beta V segments were observed in productive rearrangements about 87% or about 30% of the time, broadly matching IMGT annotations. Compared with the approximately 600-donor mean, donors in an Asian-associated ancestry cluster had fewer N-insertions in productive TCRs, according to a later genetic analysis. Strong co-occurrence of HLA alleles, especially DR and DQ, made assigning TCR associations to individual alleles difficult. Because HLA typing was missing for some donors at each locus, association tests included only the typed subset. A group of highly shared sequence variants was considered likely to be a technical artifact of the sequencing pipeline. A total of 150 or so TCR beta chains were listed by the study as associated with cytomegalovirus. The authors suggested that the approach could potentially be extended to other disease states and immunological phenotypes. Correlated functional status among segregating V segments might reflect linkage disequilibrium, but an unknown experimental factor could not be ruled out. A further reported finding was that TCR beta sequences accurately predicted the HLA-A and HLA-B alleles for most subjects in the first cohort. While some public TCRs were present in many individuals, most TCR sequences turned up only very rarely across donors. In a later analysis, the rate of TCR association differed among HLA loci, with DRB1 alleles having the most associated TCRs and HLA-C alleles having the fewest. A later analysis reported that several top co-occurrence clusters appeared linked to parvovirus B19, influenza, CMV and Epstein-Barr virus. A later analysis found that HLA-associated TCR beta chains were more clonally expanded and had lower generation probabilities than equally common non-associated chains. Cytomegalovirus status was reported to be diagnosed by the classifier with high specificity and sensitivity in both the original and validation cohorts. A few of the identified cytomegalovirus-associated TCR beta chains were confirmed in vitro to be specific for cytomegalovirus antigens. A later analysis found that most CMV-associated TCR beta chains appeared HLA-restricted, with HLA associations seemingly driven largely by CMV exposure. The earlier analysis of some 540 of the donors excluded 15 to 20 rarely observed V segments, including chromosome 9 orphons, because counts were too low. A later analysis associated 15,000 to 20,000 TCR beta sequences with specific HLA alleles at a false discovery rate of 0.05. Presence/absence analyses assumed roughly uniform sequencing depth across donors, an assumption that may not hold. CMV serostatus was the only immune exposure information available for the cohort. Only TCR beta chains were sequenced in this cohort, and the absence of alpha or paired-chain data limited detectable features.

Library preparation used the immunoSEQ multiplex PCR assay. A mixture of 60 forward primers for TCR Vbeta segments and 13 reverse primers for TCR Jbeta segments was used in the multiplex PCR. Amplification of the CDR3 region of rearranged TCR beta genes was performed with a multiplex PCR assay on genomic DNA. Amplified TCR beta libraries were sequenced as 87-base-pair reads on the Illumina HiSeq System. In the paper's pipeline: A later analysis tallied roughly 78 million unique TCR beta chains across the 666 repertoires, and around 12 million of those chains were shared by two or more donors. A nearest-neighbor algorithm error-corrected the raw reads and collapsed the reads into unique sequences, merging closely related sequences to remove PCR and sequencing errors. CDR3 sequences were aligned to IMGT reference sequences to assign V, D and J gene segments. For a sequence to be retained, at least a six-nucleotide match to both a V gene segment and a J gene segment was required. A rearrangement was called productive if the CDR3 had no stop codons and remained in frame with V and J, and every other rearrangement was called non-productive. Following IMGT convention, CDR3 was defined as the stretch from the second conserved V-encoded cysteine to the conserved J-encoded phenylalanine. The earlier analysis of about 530 of the donors excluded any sequence lacking an unambiguous match to a single V gene segment. An earlier analysis of 500 to 700 of the donors classified V segments as functional when productive rearrangements were above 56.7% and as segregating when the standard deviation between donors was above 5%. A statistical classification framework was developed to diagnose cytomegalovirus status using the catalog of TCR beta chain sequences. In a later analysis, TCR nucleotide sequences were compared against IMGT/GENE-DB human TR gene sequences so that V and J genes could be assigned. In a later analysis, CDR3 sequences and most-parsimonious VDJ recombination scenarios were assigned using the TCRdist pipeline. In a later analysis, every TCR beta chain was defined by the combination of its CDR3 amino acid sequence and its V-gene family, and reads without a unique V-gene family were dropped. As a way to deal with suspected cross-contamination and a sequencing artifact, a later analysis dropped roughly 620 nucleotide sequences that were highly shared and had low generation probability. For each public chain, a later analysis derived a clonal expansion index from normalized ranks of inferred template counts within each repertoire. Generation probabilities in a later analysis came from a VDJ recombination model fitted to out-of-frame rearrangements, and those results were checked against IGoR. In a later analysis, TCR-TCR, TCR-HLA and TCR-CMV co-occurrence was scored with hypergeometric tests, and a repertoire-size bias correction was applied to TCR pairs. To estimate false discovery rates, a later analysis permuted the HLA or CMV assignments 20 times. In a later analysis, co-occurring TCRs were grouped using DBSCAN, and TCRdist sequence similarity was added for clustering within HLA-allele-positive subsets. Repertoires with fewer than 30,000 or more than 120,000 public chains were left out of co-occurrence clustering, as were five repertoires with anomalous nucleotide sharing. The clones in this table, taken by TCRdb from immuneACCESS, are in-frame only. Not every clone is retained; where verified, under half of the shortfall comes from an unresolved V gene, and the cause of the rest is unknown. D and trimming were read from the DNA, whereas the V and J calls and clone size are those reported in that table. The sample records some 180,000 clones, around 80% of which are singletons. The top ten clonotypes cover about 1.7% of the sample.

The cohort comprised under 700 healthy bone marrow donors. All cohort members were sampled while nominally healthy, although unrecorded immune exposures were likely present. The donor tested CMV seropositive, placing the donor among the 250 to 350 seropositive members of the cohort. A peripheral blood sample was collected from each donor, and TCR beta sequencing was performed on peripheral blood mononuclear cells. The Qiagen DNeasy Blood Extraction Kit was used to extract genomic DNA from the blood cell samples. This clone was found once. The antigen this receptor binds is unknown. Per-nucleotide qualities are absent, and no much larger clonotype sits a single base away. The receptor was isolated from a man in his forties in good health and CMV-seropositive. Sequencing was carried out using PBMCs.

The DNA sequence is given as TGTGCCAGCAGCTTCCGACAGGAAAGCTCTGGGGCCAACGTCCTGACTTTC. The resulting protein is CASSFRQESSGANVLTF. The receptor chain draws on TRBV7-6 and TRBJ2-6; TRBD1 is a possible D gene, resting on 6 matching bases. From the cysteine up to the phenylalanine, the CDR3 has a length of 17 residues. The sequence is cut down to CDR3 DNA, 51 bases in frame from base 1. Sequences SGHVS (CDR1) and FNYEAQ (CDR2) are obtained from the germline V gene. V loses 3 bases of germline sequence and J loses 0 bases, and the interval between the two ends is 12 bases.